The 6 T cell receptor beta chains listed next were all sequenced from one sample in a study of cytomegalovirus exposure and HLA in healthy donors. This PCR relied on a set of 60 Vbeta primers and 13 Jbeta primers. Assay: immunoSEQ multiplex PCR; the TCRdb copy retains only in-frame clones and omits some. The sample holds tens of thousands of clones, roughly 80% seen once. The sample consisted of PBMCs. The receptors here all came from a woman aged 40-49 years in good health and CMV-seropositive.

The chain uses TRBV5-6 and TRBJ2-7; 8 bases are a match to TRBD1. This CDR3 contains 13 residues. Trimming took 4 bases from V and 6 from J; bases not matched to a gene: 6. Germline V gene sequence: CDR1 SGHDT, CDR2 YYEEEE. The CDR3 loop reads CASSPTGVGEQYF. The CDR3 coding sequence is TGTGCCAGCAGCCCGACAGGGGTAGGCGAGCAGTACTTC.

The genes are TRBV2 and TRBJ2-5; weak D call: TRBD2 (6 bases). V gave up 1 base and J gave up 4 bases, with 16 bases separating them. The CDR3 sequence is 16 residues long. Germline V gene sequence: CDR1 SNHLY, CDR2 FYNNEI. The CDR3 reads CASSEVGGAQGETQYF. CDR3 in DNA: TGTGCCAGCAGTGAAGTGGGGGGAGCCCAAGGAGAGACCCAGTACTTC.

The V and J genes are TRBV7-2 and TRBJ2-7; TRBD1 matches 8 bases. The CDR3 totals 16 residues. Germline assignment: CDR1 SGHTA and CDR2 FQGNSA. The trim removed 5 bases at V and 4 bases at J, leaving 13 bases unmatched. CDR3 bases: TGTGCCAGCAGCCCCGAGGGGACAGGCCCGAAGTACGAGCAGTACTTC. It translates to CASSPEGTGPKYEQYF. The complete variable domain, with remaining parts taken from reference TRBV7-2 and TRBJ2-7, reads GAGVSQSPSNKVTEKGKDVELRCDPISGHTALYWYRQSLGQGLEFLIYFQGNSAPDKSGLPSDRFSAERTGGSVSTLTIQRTQQEDSAVYLCASSPEGTGPKYEQYFGPGTRLTVT.

The chain recombines TRBV5-1 with TRBJ2-7, with TRBD2 matching 7 bases. Germline CDR1 reads SGHRS; CDR2 reads YFSETQ. The CDR3 contains 16 residues. The ends lost 0 bases at V and 3 bases at J; junction bases unmatched: 9. CDR3 nucleotide sequence: TGCGCCAGCAGCTTGGATGCGGGGGTGGCCCTCTACGAGCAGTACTTC. This sequence encodes CASSLDAGVALYEQYF. Using reference TRBV5-1 and TRBJ2-7 for the parts outside the CDR3, the full variable domain is KAGVTQTPRYLIKTRGQQVTLSCSPISGHRSVSWYQQTPGQGLQFLFEYFSETQRNKGNFPGRFSGRQFSNSRSEMNVSTLELGDSALYLCASSLDAGVALYEQYFGPGTRLTVT.

The J gene is TRBJ2-5, the V gene TRBV9; 8 positions agree with TRBD2. The junction had 6 bases not matched to a gene; V was cut back by 3 bases and J by 5 bases. This CDR3 spans 14 amino acids. Per germline, CDR1 SGDLS and CDR2 YYNGEE. CDR3: CASSGGTREETQYF. CDR3 sequence (DNA): TGTGCCAGCAGCGGGGGGACTAGAGAGGAGACCCAGTACTTC.

This chain uses TRBV5-6 with TRBJ2-5; a weak D match, TRBD2 (5 bases). CDR1 SGHDT and CDR2 YYEEEE come from the germline V gene. Trimming cost V 1 base and J 2 bases, with 12 bases left between them. The CDR3 sequence is 15 residues long. The CDR3 region is CASSLLGRGQETQYF. The CDR3 DNA is TGTGCCAGCAGCTTGCTGGGTCGGGGACAAGAGACCCAGTACTTC.